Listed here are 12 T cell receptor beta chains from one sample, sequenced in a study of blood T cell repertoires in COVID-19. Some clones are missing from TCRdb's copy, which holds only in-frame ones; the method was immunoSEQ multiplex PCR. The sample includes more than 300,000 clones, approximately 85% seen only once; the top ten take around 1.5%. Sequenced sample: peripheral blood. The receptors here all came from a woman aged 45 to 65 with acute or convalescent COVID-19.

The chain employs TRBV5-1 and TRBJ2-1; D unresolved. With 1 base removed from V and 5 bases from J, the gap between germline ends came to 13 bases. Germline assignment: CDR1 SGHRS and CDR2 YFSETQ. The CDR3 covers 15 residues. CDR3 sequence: CASSLRGSTNNEQFF. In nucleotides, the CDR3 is TGCGCCAGCAGCTTGCGCGGAAGCACCAACAATGAGCAGTTCTTC.

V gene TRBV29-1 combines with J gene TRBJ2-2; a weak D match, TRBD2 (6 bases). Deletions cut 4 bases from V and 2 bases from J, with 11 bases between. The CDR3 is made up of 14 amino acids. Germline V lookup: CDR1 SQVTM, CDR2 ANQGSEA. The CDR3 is CSVGSSGNTGELFF. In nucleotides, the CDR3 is TGCAGCGTTGGAAGTAGCGGAAACACCGGGGAGCTGTTTTTT.

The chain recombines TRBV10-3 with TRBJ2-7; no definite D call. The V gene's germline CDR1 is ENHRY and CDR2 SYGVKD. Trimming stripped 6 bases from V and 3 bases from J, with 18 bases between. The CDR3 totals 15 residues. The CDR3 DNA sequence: TGTGCCATCAGCGACAACGAGAATCAGTACTACGAGCAGTACTTC. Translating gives CAISDNENQYYEQYF.

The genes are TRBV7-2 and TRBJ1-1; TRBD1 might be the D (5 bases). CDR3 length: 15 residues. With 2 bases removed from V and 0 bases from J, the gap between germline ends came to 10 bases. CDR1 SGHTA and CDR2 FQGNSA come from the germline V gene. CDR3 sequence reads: CASSLNRRVNTEAFF. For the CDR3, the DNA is TGTGCCAGCAGCTTAAATCGCAGGGTGAACACTGAAGCTTTCTTT.

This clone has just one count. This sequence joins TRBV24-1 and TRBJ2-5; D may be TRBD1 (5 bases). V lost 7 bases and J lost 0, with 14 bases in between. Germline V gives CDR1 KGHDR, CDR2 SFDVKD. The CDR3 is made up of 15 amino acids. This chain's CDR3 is CATSPPGSHQETQYF. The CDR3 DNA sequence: TGTGCCACCAGCCCGCCAGGGTCACACCAAGAGACCCAGTACTTC.

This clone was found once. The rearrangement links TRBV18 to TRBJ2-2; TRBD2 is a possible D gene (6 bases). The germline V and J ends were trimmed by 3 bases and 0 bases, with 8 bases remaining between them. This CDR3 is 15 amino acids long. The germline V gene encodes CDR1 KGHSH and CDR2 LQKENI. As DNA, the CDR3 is TGTGCCAGCTCACCGGGACTTTCGAACACCGGGGAGCTGTTTTTT. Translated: CASSPGLSNTGELFF.

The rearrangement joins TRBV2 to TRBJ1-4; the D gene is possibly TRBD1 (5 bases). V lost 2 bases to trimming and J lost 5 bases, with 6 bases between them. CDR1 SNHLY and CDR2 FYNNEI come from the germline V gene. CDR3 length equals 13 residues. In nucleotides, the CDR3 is TGTGCCAGCAGTGAATGGGGCAATGAAAAACTGTTTTTT. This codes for CASSEWGNEKLFF.

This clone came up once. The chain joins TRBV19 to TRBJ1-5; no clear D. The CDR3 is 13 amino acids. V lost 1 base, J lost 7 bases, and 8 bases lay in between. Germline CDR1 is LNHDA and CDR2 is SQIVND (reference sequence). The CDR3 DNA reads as TGTGCCAGTAGTATAGGGGAGGGACAGCCCCAGCATTTT. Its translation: CASSIGEGQPQHF.

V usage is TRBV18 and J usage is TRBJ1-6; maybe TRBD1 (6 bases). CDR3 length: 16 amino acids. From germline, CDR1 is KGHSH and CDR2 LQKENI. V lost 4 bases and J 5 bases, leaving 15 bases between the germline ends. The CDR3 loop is CASSLILDRNNSPLHF. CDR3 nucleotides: TGTGCCAGCTCACTTATCCTTGACAGGAATAATTCACCCCTCCACTTT.

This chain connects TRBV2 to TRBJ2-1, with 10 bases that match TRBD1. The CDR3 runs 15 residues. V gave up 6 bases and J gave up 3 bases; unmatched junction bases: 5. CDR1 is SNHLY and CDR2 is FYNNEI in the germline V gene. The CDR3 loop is CASRDRTGGYNEQFF. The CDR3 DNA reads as TGTGCCAGCAGGGACCGGACAGGGGGCTACAATGAGCAGTTCTTC.

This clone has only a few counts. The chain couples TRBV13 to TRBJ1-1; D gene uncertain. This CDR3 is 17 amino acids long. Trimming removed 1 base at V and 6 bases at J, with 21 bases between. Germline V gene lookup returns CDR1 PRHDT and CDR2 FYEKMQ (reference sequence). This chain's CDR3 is CASSLDFLAASRAEAFF. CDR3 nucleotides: TGTGCCAGCAGCTTAGATTTTTTGGCAGCCTCGCGGGCTGAAGCTTTCTTT.

CDR3 loop: CASSQTGSAEQYF. In DNA, the CDR3 is TGCGCCAGCAGCCAGACGGGGTCGGCCGAGCAGTACTTC. The rearrangement uses TRBV4-1 and TRBJ2-7; TRBD2 is a possible D gene (5 bases). Germline V CDR1 and CDR2: MGHRA, YSYEKL. CDR3 length equals 13 residues. V lost 3 bases and J 6 bases, leaving 12 bases between the germline ends.